This TCR beta chain was captured by sequencing in a study of blood T cell repertoires in COVID-19. The CDR3 runs to 15 residues. Germline lookup yields CDR1 MNHEY and CDR2 SVGEGT. Trimming removed 0 bases at V and 3 bases at J, with 8 bases between. Per the original methods: Nucleated cell number was recorded as an estimate derived from reference gene primer amplification. Produced via immunoSEQ multiplex PCR; TCRdb's table is partial and in-frame only. The DNA gave D and trimming, while V, J and clone size come from that table. In the table there are 300,000 or so clones, 80% to 90% of which are singletons.

Sequenced: PBMCs or T cells enriched from blood (not recorded which). The chain employs TRBV6-2 or TRBV6-3 and TRBJ2-2; maybe TRBD1 (5 bases). The sequence was obtained from a woman aged 40 to 49 with acute COVID-19. The CDR3 DNA sequence: TGTGCCAGCAGTTACTCGACAGAGTACACCGGGGAGCTGTTTTTT. Encoded protein: CASSYSTEYTGELFF.